The 19 T cell receptor beta chains below come from one sample, sequenced in a study of blood T cell repertoires in COVID-19. This table comes from immunoSEQ multiplex PCR, and its TCRdb copy is limited to in-frame clones, with some not included. Of about 490,000 clones listed, 80% to 90% were seen once; the top ten hold roughly 3.2%. Sequencing input: peripheral blood. These receptors were obtained from a human donor in a cohort sampled during active COVID-19.

This clone was seen a handful of times. The chain employs TRBV27 and TRBJ1-2, with 8 bases aligning to TRBD1. The J segment lost 5 bases and the V segment lost 6 bases, leaving 11 bases of the junction unmatched. The CDR3 extends over 15 amino acids. CDR1 is MNHEY and CDR2 is SMNVEV in the germline V gene (reference sequence). CDR3 bases: TGTGCCAGCAGGCCCATCGACAGGGGAGGGTATGGCTACACCTTC. Encoded protein: CASRPIDRGGYGYTF.

This rearrangement joins TRBV6-5 to TRBJ1-1, with 11 bases matching TRBD1. There are 15 residues in the CDR3. The ends lost 6 bases at V and 11 bases at J; junction bases unmatched: 14. Germline V gene lookup returns CDR1 MNHEY and CDR2 SVGAGI. CDR3 protein: CASRTLGTGGGGAFF. The CDR3 DNA sequence: TGTGCCAGCAGGACGTTAGGGACAGGGGGAGGGGGGGCTTTCTTT.

This clone was observed a few times. This chain joins TRBV12-3 or TRBV12-4 and TRBJ2-7; no reliable D call. The CDR3 is 13 amino acids. V lost 5 bases and J lost 6, with 14 bases in between. CDR3 region: CASSIILAGEQYF. The DNA for the CDR3 is TGTGCCAGCAGTATCATTTTAGCCGGCGAGCAGTACTTC.

The chain is built from TRBV28 and TRBJ1-2; D might be TRBD1 (5 bases). Germline CDR1 reads MDHEN; CDR2 reads SYDVKM. Trimming left V 2 bases short and J 5 bases short, with 18 bases between. The CDR3 extends over 16 amino acids. CDR3 loop: CASSLGLGASRYGYTF. CDR3 DNA: TGTGCCAGCAGTTTAGGTCTAGGGGCCTCTAGGTATGGCTACACCTTC.

This chain uses TRBV7-2 with TRBJ2-1, with D possibly TRBD2 on 6 matching bases. The length of the CDR3 is 16 residues. Trimming shortened V by 2 bases and J by 5 bases, and 16 bases separated the two germline ends. Germline loops: CDR1 SGHTA, CDR2 FQGNSA. The DNA of the CDR3 is TGTGCCAGCAGCTTAAGAGGCGGGATATTCGACAATGAGCAGTTCTTC. This encodes CASSLRGGIFDNEQFF.

The CDR3 sequence is CASSHSGVVENEQFF. The CDR3 nucleotides read TGCGCCAGCAGCCATTCAGGCGTTGTAGAGAATGAGCAGTTCTTC. The V and J genes are TRBV4-3 and TRBJ2-1; D remains ambiguous. The CDR3 is 15 residues long. Trimming stripped 3 bases from V and 7 bases from J, with 16 bases between. From germline, CDR1 is LGHNA and CDR2 YSLEER.

V and J are TRBV5-1 and TRBJ2-1, with 8 positions matching TRBD2. CDR3 size: 18 residues. The V and J ends lost 1 base and 4 bases, in that order; junction bases with no gene match: 13. Per the germline V gene, CDR1 is SGHRS and CDR2 is YFSETQ. The CDR3 reads CASSLRPGRADLYNEQFF. CDR3 nucleotides: TGCGCCAGCAGCTTGCGCCCCGGGAGGGCCGACCTATACAATGAGCAGTTCTTC.

The chain is built from TRBV19 and TRBJ2-2; the match to TRBD1 covers 8 bases. V was clipped by 10 bases and J by 5 bases; unmatched bases: 3. Germline values: CDR1 LNHDA, CDR2 SQIVND (reference sequence). CDR3 length: 12 residues. The CDR3, as DNA: TGTGCCACCACAGGGGGGACCGGGGAGCTGTTTTTT. Translated, it gives CATTGGTGELFF.

The chain joins TRBV19 to TRBJ1-3; D gene uncertain. Germline V gives CDR1 LNHDA, CDR2 SQIVND (reference sequence). The V and J ends lost 5 bases and 0 bases respectively, with 11 bases between them. This CDR3 has 15 amino acids. CDR3: CASSSTVDSGNTIYF. In nucleotides, the CDR3 is TGTGCCAGTAGTTCAACAGTCGACTCTGGAAACACCATATATTTT.

This clone came up once. The chain couples TRBV9 to TRBJ2-3, with TRBD2 matching 8 bases. The CDR3 runs 15 residues. Germline V gene sequence: CDR1 SGDLS, CDR2 YYNGEE. The trim removed 6 bases at V and 3 bases at J, leaving 9 bases unmatched. CDR3 protein: CASTPVGLVTDTQYF. The CDR3 DNA reads TGTGCCAGCACTCCAGTGGGACTAGTGACAGATACGCAGTATTTT.

This sequence joins TRBV4-2 and TRBJ1-5; TRBD1 agrees at 7 bases. Trimming at V came to 0 bases and at J to 0 bases, leaving 5 bases not matched to a gene. Germline lookup yields CDR1 LGHNA and CDR2 YNFKEQ. The CDR3 is made up of 17 amino acids. The CDR3 DNA follows: TGTGCCAGCAGCCAAGAGAACAGGGGATATAGCAATCAGCCCCAGCATTTT. It translates to CASSQENRGYSNQPQHF.

This chain links TRBV7-8 with TRBJ2-1; 9 bases map to TRBD2. Looked up from germline, CDR1 is SGHVS and CDR2 is FQNEAQ. Losses at the gene ends were 5 bases for V and 7 bases for J; bases not matched to a gene: 6. CDR3 size: 14 residues. The CDR3 loop reads CASSASGRRNEQFF. The CDR3 DNA is TGTGCCAGCAGCGCAAGCGGGAGGCGGAATGAGCAGTTCTTC.

J is TRBJ1-2 and V is TRBV7-8; 7 bases match TRBD1. Germline lookup yields CDR1 SGHVS and CDR2 FQNEAQ. V was pared by 2 bases and J by 8 bases, with 11 bases of the junction left unmatched. CDR3 length equals 15 residues. The CDR3 here is CASSLTGVYGSGYTF. The DNA of the CDR3 is TGTGCCAGCAGCTTAACAGGGGTCTACGGCAGCGGCTACACCTTC. Using reference TRBV7-8 and TRBJ1-2 for the parts outside the CDR3, the full variable domain is GAGVSQSPRYKVAKRGQDVALRCDPISGHVSLFWYQQALGQGPEFLTYFQNEAQLDKSGLPSDRFFAERPEGSVSTLKIQRTQQEDSAVYLCASSLTGVYGSGYTFGSGTRLTVV.

The chain joins TRBV4-2 to TRBJ1-2, with D uncertain. The CDR3 runs to 14 residues. Between the trimmed V and J ends, which lost 0 bases and 2 bases, there was a span of 7 bases. Germline V lookup: CDR1 LGHNA, CDR2 YNFKEQ. The CDR3 bases are TGTGCCAGCAGCCAAGATTCCAGGAACTATGGCTACACCTTC. Translated, it gives CASSQDSRNYGYTF.

The chain has TRBV7-2 and TRBJ2-7; 9 bases agree with TRBD2. The CDR3 length is 15 residues. The V segment lost 3 bases and the J segment 1 base; nucleotides outside the gene matches: 4. Germline lookup yields CDR1 SGHTA and CDR2 FQGNSA. The CDR3 spells CASSLTSGSSYEQYF. CDR3 in DNA: TGTGCCAGCAGCTTGACTAGCGGCTCTTCCTACGAGCAGTACTTC.

The rearrangement uses TRBV2 and TRBJ1-5; D might be TRBD1 (5 bases). The CDR3 has 15 amino acids. Germline CDR1 reads SNHLY; CDR2 reads FYNNEI. Between the trimmed V and J ends, which lost 5 bases and 5 bases, there was a span of 16 bases. For the CDR3, the DNA is TGTGCCAGCAGTTTCCAGGGTCGCGAGGATCAGCCCCAGCATTTT. Translation: CASSFQGREDQPQHF. Drawing the rest from reference TRBV2 and TRBJ1-5, the complete variable domain is EPEVTQTPSHQVTQMGQEVILRCVPISNHLYFYWYRQILGQKVEFLVSFYNNEISEKSEIFDDQFSVERPDGSNFTLKIRSTKLEDSAMYFCASSFQGREDQPQHFGDGTRLSIL.

The J gene is TRBJ2-5, the V gene TRBV5-1; D unresolved. Deletions cut 1 base from V and 5 bases from J, with 12 bases between. Looked up from germline, CDR1 is SGHRS and CDR2 is YFSETQ. The CDR3 is made up of 14 amino acids. The CDR3 DNA sequence: TGCGCCAGCAGCTTGTTTACTTTTCGGGAGACCCAGTACTTC. The encoded protein is CASSLFTFRETQYF. The entire variable domain, with the rest obtained from reference TRBV5-1 and TRBJ2-5, is as follows: KAGVTQTPRYLIKTRGQQVTLSCSPISGHRSVSWYQQTPGQGLQFLFEYFSETQRNKGNFPGRFSGRQFSNSRSEMNVSTLELGDSALYLCASSLFTFRETQYFGPGTRLLVL.

Only one count was recorded for this clone. V gene TRBV5-1 combines with J gene TRBJ2-6, with 9 bases that match TRBD1. J lost 4 bases, V lost 2 bases, and 4 bases had no gene match. This CDR3 contains 16 residues. The germline V gene has CDR1 SGHRS and CDR2 YFSETQ. Written as DNA, the CDR3 is TGCGCCAGCAGCTTACAGGGGGCGGGAGGGGCCAACGTCCTGACTTTC. Protein sequence: CASSLQGAGGANVLTF.

The V gene is TRBV5-5, the J gene TRBJ2-7; D gene unclear. Trimming stripped 2 bases from V and 2 bases from J, with 11 bases between. In germline, CDR1 is SGHKS, CDR2 YYEKEE (reference sequence). This CDR3 spans 14 amino acids. CDR3 bases: TGTGCCAGCAGCTTTGGCGGCAGTGCCTACGAGCAGTACTTC. This gives the protein CASSFGGSAYEQYF.